These T cell receptor beta chains were read from a single sample in a study of regulatory T cells in long-lasting Graves disease. Via MiXCR, TCRdb re-called the multiplex PCR reads, giving one row per CDR3 protein. Counted here are 400,000 to 650,000 distinct CDR3 sequences, about 16% occurring once; the ten biggest clones make up 25%. The sample also formed part of further work on T cells in Graves' hyperthyroidism and ophthalmopathy.

Sequencing used peripheral blood mononuclear cells (PBMCs), obtained at new diagnosis, from a patient treated with antithyroid drugs. The origin of the receptors is a woman aged 35-65 years with Graves disease. The CDR3 runs from the conserved cysteine through the conserved F or W. The order of the fields is V gene, D gene, J gene, clone size, CDR3 protein, CDR3 DNA. The D gene is left open where the match is weak. Part of the rows lack a size; the others show once, few, many or a class for expanded clones.

v_gene: TRBV4-1
d_gene: -
j_gene: TRBJ2-1
abundance: few
CDR3aa: CASSRLGVLDEQFF
CDR3nt: TGCGCCAGCAGCCGCCTCGGTGTACTGGATGAGCAGTTCTTC

v_gene: TRBV7-9
d_gene: -
j_gene: TRBJ1-3
abundance: -
CDR3aa: CASSLEGKPRGKAGNTIYF
CDR3nt: TGTGCCAGCAGCTTAGAGGGAAAGCCTAGAGGAAAAGCTGGAAACACCATATATTTT

v_gene: TRBV5-1
d_gene: -
j_gene: TRBJ1-1
abundance: many
CDR3aa: CASSSNMNTEAFF
CDR3nt: TGCGCCAGCAGCTCTAACATGAACACTGAAGCTTTCTTT

v_gene: TRBV19
d_gene: -
j_gene: TRBJ2-3
abundance: -
CDR3aa: CASSTRNRDTQYF
CDR3nt: TGTGCCAGTAGTACCAGGAATAGGGATACGCAGTATTTT

v_gene: TRBV3-1
d_gene: -
j_gene: TRBJ1-1
abundance: many
CDR3aa: CASSQDGQSFMNTEAFF
CDR3nt: TGTGCCAGCAGCCAGGATGGACAGAGCTTCATGAACACTGAAGCTTTCTTT

v_gene: TRBV6-4
d_gene: -
j_gene: TRBJ2-1
abundance: few
CDR3aa: CASSEQGTSNEQFF
CDR3nt: TGTGCCAGCAGTGAGCAGGGGACTTCCAATGAGCAGTTCTTC

v_gene: TRBV11-2
d_gene: TRBD1
j_gene: TRBJ2-5
abundance: -
CDR3aa: CASSPPGQSQETQYF
CDR3nt: TGTGCCAGCAGCCCACCGGGACAGTCCCAAGAGACCCAGTACTTC

v_gene: TRBV3-1
d_gene: TRBD1
j_gene: TRBJ1-4
abundance: -
CDR3aa: CASSLRQGVREKLFF
CDR3nt: TGTGCCAGCAGCCTTAGACAGGGTGTACGTGAAAAACTGTTTTTT

v_gene: TRBV28
d_gene: -
j_gene: TRBJ1-2
abundance: many
CDR3aa: CASSHGPGGYGYTF
CDR3nt: TGTGCCAGCAGCCACGGACCCGGAGGATATGGCTACACCTTC

v_gene: TRBV11-2
d_gene: -
j_gene: TRBJ2-3
abundance: -
CDR3aa: CASSLITPGTDTQYF
CDR3nt: TGTGCCAGCAGCTTAATAACCCCCGGCACAGATACGCAGTATTTT

v_gene: TRBV6-2/TRBV6-3
d_gene: TRBD2
j_gene: TRBJ2-1
abundance: few
CDR3aa: CASSYSYGRGGRNEQFF
CDR3nt: TGTGCCAGCAGTTACTCCTATGGGCGGGGGGGAAGGAATGAGCAGTTCTTC

v_gene: TRBV7-2
d_gene: TRBD2
j_gene: TRBJ2-7
abundance: many
CDR3aa: CASSPLGGVTYEQYF
CDR3nt: TGTGCCAGCAGCCCCCTGGGAGGGGTCACCTACGAGCAGTACTTC

v_gene: TRBV28
d_gene: TRBD2
j_gene: TRBJ2-1
abundance: many
CDR3aa: CASSSGTSGGSRYNEQFF
CDR3nt: TGTGCCAGCAGTTCCGGGACTAGCGGGGGGTCACGTTACAATGAGCAGTTCTTC

v_gene: TRBV20-1
d_gene: TRBD1
j_gene: TRBJ2-3
abundance: many
CDR3aa: CSASDRDRALDTQYF
CDR3nt: TGCAGTGCTTCAGATAGGGACAGGGCCCTTGATACGCAGTATTTT

v_gene: TRBV30
d_gene: -
j_gene: TRBJ2-3
abundance: many
CDR3aa: CAWSVRWASTQYF
CDR3nt: TGTGCCTGGAGTGTCAGATGGGCCTCTACGCAGTATTTT

v_gene: TRBV20-1
d_gene: -
j_gene: TRBJ2-7
abundance: many
CDR3aa: CSARDLKLPSSYEQYF
CDR3nt: TGCAGTGCTAGAGATTTAAAGCTACCTAGCTCCTACGAGCAGTACTTC

v_gene: TRBV29-1
d_gene: -
j_gene: TRBJ2-5
abundance: -
CDR3aa: CSVNSGEETQYF
CDR3nt: TGCAGCGTGAACAGTGGGGAAGAGACCCAGTACTTC

v_gene: TRBV2
d_gene: TRBD1
j_gene: TRBJ2-7
abundance: many
CDR3aa: CASSEAGGTYEQYF
CDR3nt: TGTGCCAGCAGTGAGGCAGGGGGAACCTACGAGCAGTACTTC

v_gene: TRBV28
d_gene: -
j_gene: TRBJ2-2
abundance: few
CDR3aa: CASSLEPGRLRELFF
CDR3nt: TGTGCCAGCAGTTTAGAGCCGGGACGGCTTCGGGAGCTGTTTTTT

v_gene: TRBV24-1
d_gene: -
j_gene: TRBJ2-1
abundance: -
CDR3aa: CATSDSAGALYNEQFF
CDR3nt: TGTGCCACCAGTGACTCTGCAGGGGCCCTATACAATGAGCAGTTCTTC

v_gene: TRBV6-2/TRBV6-3
d_gene: -
j_gene: TRBJ2-2
abundance: few
CDR3aa: CASRLGAGELFF
CDR3nt: TGTGCCAGCAGACTAGGCGCCGGGGAGCTGTTTTTT

v_gene: TRBV6-1
d_gene: -
j_gene: TRBJ1-2
abundance: many
CDR3aa: CASSDWGQGYGYTF
CDR3nt: TGTGCCAGCAGTGATTGGGGGCAGGGCTATGGCTACACCTTC

v_gene: TRBV12-3/TRBV12-4
d_gene: TRBD2
j_gene: TRBJ2-5
abundance: -
CDR3aa: CASSQGTSGGGPETQYF
CDR3nt: TGTGCCAGCAGCCAAGGGACTAGCGGGGGGGGCCCAGAGACCCAGTACTTC

v_gene: TRBV29-1
d_gene: -
j_gene: TRBJ1-1
abundance: -
CDR3aa: CSVDLRGVTEAFF
CDR3nt: TGCAGCGTTGACCTTCGGGGGGTCACTGAAGCTTTCTTT

v_gene: TRBV12-3/TRBV12-4
d_gene: -
j_gene: TRBJ1-1
abundance: -
CDR3aa: CASSLKFQEGTEAFF
CDR3nt: TGTGCCAGCAGTTTAAAGTTCCAGGAAGGCACTGAAGCTTTCTTT

v_gene: TRBV5-1
d_gene: -
j_gene: TRBJ2-5
abundance: many
CDR3aa: CASSSGRMQETQYF
CDR3nt: TGCGCCAGCAGCTCGGGACGGATGCAAGAGACCCAGTACTTC

v_gene: TRBV10-3
d_gene: -
j_gene: TRBJ2-2
abundance: -
CDR3aa: CAITPEGRGRSGELFF
CDR3nt: TGTGCCATCACCCCGGAAGGCCGGGGAAGATCCGGGGAGCTGTTTTTT

v_gene: TRBV7-9
d_gene: -
j_gene: TRBJ1-2
abundance: -
CDR3aa: CASSSLASGLGGYTF
CDR3nt: TGTGCCAGCAGCTCCCTGGCTTCAGGGCTGGGGGGCTACACCTTC

v_gene: TRBV29-1
d_gene: -
j_gene: TRBJ2-5
abundance: -
CDR3aa: CSVLLRQETQYF
CDR3nt: TGCAGCGTTTTACTAAGGCAAGAGACCCAGTACTTC

v_gene: TRBV5-1
d_gene: TRBD1
j_gene: TRBJ1-2
abundance: many
CDR3aa: CASSLDGTGGYGYTF
CDR3nt: TGTGCCAGCAGCTTAGATGGGACAGGGGGCTATGGCTACACCTTC

v_gene: TRBV5-1
d_gene: -
j_gene: TRBJ2-3
abundance: many
CDR3aa: CASSFGPHNRDTQYF
CDR3nt: TGCGCCAGCAGCTTCGGGCCGCATAATAGGGATACGCAGTATTTT

v_gene: TRBV28
d_gene: -
j_gene: TRBJ2-1
abundance: many
CDR3aa: CASSLFGLPLNNEQFF
CDR3nt: TGTGCCAGCAGTTTATTTGGGCTACCCCTAAACAATGAGCAGTTCTTC

v_gene: TRBV20-1
d_gene: TRBD1
j_gene: TRBJ2-7
abundance: -
CDR3aa: CSAIRTGGSYEQYF
CDR3nt: TGCAGTGCTATTAGGACAGGGGGCTCGTACGAGCAGTACTTC

v_gene: TRBV12-3/TRBV12-4
d_gene: -
j_gene: TRBJ2-3
abundance: many
CDR3aa: CASKITDTQYF
CDR3nt: TGTGCCAGCAAGATCACAGATACGCAGTATTTT

v_gene: TRBV19
d_gene: TRBD1
j_gene: TRBJ2-3
abundance: -
CDR3aa: CASSTPGTGARLQYF
CDR3nt: TGTGCCAGTAGTACACCCGGGACAGGGGCCCGGTTGCAGTATTTT

v_gene: TRBV27
d_gene: -
j_gene: TRBJ2-1
abundance: -
CDR3aa: CASSRPPGRSYNEQFF
CDR3nt: TGTGCCAGCAGCCGCCCTCCTGGTAGGTCCTACAATGAGCAGTTCTTC

v_gene: TRBV30
d_gene: -
j_gene: TRBJ1-5
abundance: many
CDR3aa: CAWSAPQHF
CDR3nt: TGTGCCTGGAGTGCGCCCCAGCATTTT

v_gene: TRBV10-3
d_gene: -
j_gene: TRBJ2-2
abundance: few
CDR3aa: CAITARATGELFF
CDR3nt: TGTGCCATCACTGCTCGGGCCACCGGGGAGCTGTTTTTT

v_gene: TRBV12-3/TRBV12-4
d_gene: TRBD1
j_gene: TRBJ1-6
abundance: few
CDR3aa: CASRGPGTDSPLHF
CDR3nt: TGTGCCAGCAGGGGCCCCGGGACAGATTCACCCCTCCACTTT

v_gene: TRBV9
d_gene: -
j_gene: TRBJ1-3
abundance: few
CDR3aa: CASSVGRTSGNTIYF
CDR3nt: TGTGCCAGCAGCGTAGGCCGGACCTCTGGAAACACCATATATTTT

v_gene: TRBV10-3
d_gene: TRBD2
j_gene: TRBJ2-5
abundance: few
CDR3aa: CATGGASMETQYF
CDR3nt: TGTGCCACCGGGGGGGCATCAATGGAGACCCAGTACTTC

v_gene: TRBV30
d_gene: -
j_gene: TRBJ1-5
abundance: -
CDR3aa: CAWSTGTSNQPQHF
CDR3nt: TGTGCCTGGTCCACTGGGACGTCCAATCAGCCCCAGCATTTT

v_gene: TRBV6-5
d_gene: TRBD2
j_gene: TRBJ2-7
abundance: few
CDR3aa: CASSYRDYSYEQYF
CDR3nt: TGTGCCAGCAGTTATCGGGACTACTCCTACGAGCAGTACTTC

v_gene: TRBV3-1
d_gene: TRBD2
j_gene: TRBJ2-5
abundance: many
CDR3aa: CASSLLAGGLQETQYF
CDR3nt: TGTGCCAGCAGCCTACTAGCGGGGGGGCTCCAAGAGACCCAGTACTTC

v_gene: TRBV18
d_gene: -
j_gene: TRBJ2-6
abundance: once
CDR3aa: CASSAFSLSGANVLTF
CDR3nt: TGTGCCAGCTCAGCATTTAGTCTCTCTGGGGCCAACGTCCTGACTTTC

v_gene: TRBV2
d_gene: -
j_gene: TRBJ2-2
abundance: few
CDR3aa: CASNNKVTGELFF
CDR3nt: TGTGCCAGCAATAACAAGGTGACCGGGGAGCTGTTTTTT

v_gene: TRBV7-8
d_gene: TRBD2
j_gene: TRBJ2-2
abundance: many
CDR3aa: CASSRTRDYPTTGELFF
CDR3nt: TGTGCCAGCAGCAGAACTCGGGACTACCCTACCACCGGGGAGCTGTTTTTT

v_gene: TRBV11-3
d_gene: -
j_gene: TRBJ2-5
abundance: many
CDR3aa: CASSPWDHDGTQYF
CDR3nt: TGTGCCAGCAGCCCGTGGGACCACGATGGGACCCAGTACTTC

v_gene: TRBV28
d_gene: -
j_gene: TRBJ2-1
abundance: many
CDR3aa: CASSKGVGNEQFF
CDR3nt: TGTGCCAGCTCTAAGGGGGTCGGCAATGAGCAGTTCTTC

v_gene: TRBV6-1
d_gene: -
j_gene: TRBJ2-3
abundance: -
CDR3aa: CASRVRVGDQDTQYF
CDR3nt: TGTGCCAGCAGGGTAAGAGTTGGGGACCAAGATACGCAGTATTTT

v_gene: TRBV2
d_gene: TRBD1
j_gene: TRBJ2-3
abundance: many
CDR3aa: CASKGQGEDTQYF
CDR3nt: TGTGCCAGCAAGGGACAGGGGGAAGATACGCAGTATTTT

v_gene: TRBV6-2/TRBV6-3
d_gene: TRBD1
j_gene: TRBJ1-1
abundance: many
CDR3aa: CASSYGTGGHTEAFF
CDR3nt: TGTGCCAGCAGTTACGGGACAGGGGGACACACTGAAGCTTTCTTT

v_gene: TRBV7-3
d_gene: TRBD1
j_gene: TRBJ2-1
abundance: many
CDR3aa: CASSLTGPNEQFF
CDR3nt: TGTGCCAGCAGCTTGACAGGGCCTAATGAGCAGTTCTTC

v_gene: TRBV11-2
d_gene: TRBD1
j_gene: TRBJ2-5
abundance: many
CDR3aa: CASSQPTGGGETQYF
CDR3nt: TGCGCCAGCAGCCAACCGACAGGGGGCGGAGAGACCCAGTACTTC

v_gene: TRBV9
d_gene: -
j_gene: TRBJ2-1
abundance: few
CDR3aa: CASSDRVEFF
CDR3nt: TGTGCCAGCAGCGACAGGGTTGAGTTCTTC